The rows below give T cell receptor beta chains drawn from one sample of a study of regulatory T cells in long-lasting Graves disease. TCRdb reprocessed the multiplex PCR reads via MiXCR and lists one record per CDR3 protein. The sample contains around 250,000 distinct CDR3 sequences, approximately 18% of which appear only once. These same data were also listed under a study on T cells in Graves' hyperthyroidism and ophthalmopathy.

Sequencing used peripheral blood mononuclear cells (PBMCs), obtained at new diagnosis, from a patient treated with antithyroid drugs. The source is a woman aged 30 to 39 with Graves disease. Each CDR3 is given without its conserved first and last residue. Clone size is shown for a subset of rows, as once, few, many or a class of expanded clone.

TRBV9,NA,TRBJ2-3,ASSRTSYTDTQY
TRBV6-5,NA,TRBJ2-2,ASSSQTGYGEPF
TRBV11-2,once,TRBJ1-1,ASSAGTGSNTEAF
TRBV5-8,NA,TRBJ2-7,ASSTSVDLAGTSYEQY
TRBV7-3,few,TRBJ1-6,ASSLMAGGSSPLH
TRBV27,many,TRBJ1-2,ASAKQGFDYGYT
TRBV10-3,many,TRBJ2-3,AIRGELATDTQY
TRBV6-5,many,TRBJ2-1,ASSYLGSAYNEQF
TRBV2,NA,TRBJ2-7,ASSFSQTYEQY
TRBV10-1,NA,TRBJ1-6,ASSRDGSPLH
TRBV10-3,NA,TRBJ1-5,AISDKGGVNQPQH
TRBV6-9,NA,TRBJ2-7,ASSYGEGKAEQY
TRBV10-3,NA,TRBJ1-1,AISESGGNTEAF
TRBV5-1,many,TRBJ1-1,ASSSTGTTFEAF
TRBV18,many,TRBJ1-5,ASGDSTNQPQH
TRBV5-1,many,TRBJ2-1,ASSLELTTYNEQF
TRBV2,many,TRBJ1-3,ASQLSTSSGNTIY
TRBV5-1,many,TRBJ1-1,ASSLRGVNTEAF
TRBV6-1,many,TRBJ1-2,ASRETGLPGYT
TRBV11-2,many,TRBJ2-5,ASSLGVGVKETQY
TRBV7-9,NA,TRBJ2-1,ASSAGLAGVNEQF
TRBV18,many,TRBJ1-2,ATSPGTDSNYGYT
TRBV27,NA,TRBJ2-7,ASSGTGGWEQY
TRBV5-1,many,TRBJ1-1,ASSLGGDRSEAF